The rows below give T cell receptor beta chains drawn from one sample of a study of post-analysis software for immune sequencing data. TCRdb re-analysed the PCR reads in MiXCR, keeping a single row per CDR3 protein. This sample has roughly 400,000 distinct CDR3 sequences; approximately 39% occur once, and the top ten carry 7.6%. Sequencing input: blood. The receptors come from a girl aged 2 to 10 with multiple sclerosis. Both conserved end residues are part of each CDR3. Each record gives: J gene, V gene, D gene, clone size, CDR3 protein, CDR3 DNA. A D gene is named only where the DNA matches it firmly. Rows give clone size only sometimes, using once, few, many, or a class for an expanded clone.

TRBJ2-3	TRBV6-2/TRBV6-3	TRBD2	.	CATMDGGSDTQYF	TGTGCCACCATGGACGGGGGGTCAGATACGCAGTATTTT
TRBJ1-3	TRBV30	.	.	CAWSTGNTIYF	TGTGCCTGGAGTACTGGAAACACCATATATTTT
TRBJ2-7	TRBV10-2	TRBD1	.	CASGQVSSYEQYF	TGCGCCAGCGGACAGGTTAGCTCCTACGAGCAGTACTTC
TRBJ2-7	TRBV4-1	.	few	CASSQERGASSYEQYF	TGCGCCAGCAGCCAAGAAAGGGGGGCTAGCTCCTACGAGCAGTACTTC
TRBJ2-7	TRBV7-9	.	few	CASSGQGTSVTEQYF	TGTGCCAGCAGCGGACAGGGGACTAGCGTTACCGAGCAGTACTTC
TRBJ2-7	TRBV12-3/TRBV12-4	.	many	CASSLGDYYEQYF	TGTGCCAGCAGCCTCGGGGATTACTACGAGCAGTACTTC
TRBJ2-6	TRBV5-1	.	.	CASSSTLPGANVLTF	TGCGCCAGCAGCTCGACGTTACCAGGGGCCAACGTCCTGACTTTC
TRBJ2-3	TRBV5-1	.	few	CASSLDPTDTQYF	TGCGCCAGCAGCTTGGACCCCACAGATACGCAGTATTTT
TRBJ1-2	TRBV16	.	.	CASSQFRGRVLYGYTF	TGTGCCAGCAGCCAATTCCGAGGCAGGGTTCTCTATGGCTACACCTTC
TRBJ2-1	TRBV7-9	TRBD1	few	CASSPRTGDPYNEQFF	TGTGCCAGCAGCCCCCGGACAGGGGACCCCTACAATGAGCAGTTCTTC
TRBJ2-1	TRBV20-1	.	.	CSAISSYNEQFF	TGCAGTGCCATCAGCTCCTACAATGAGCAGTTCTTC
TRBJ1-2	TRBV9	.	few	CASSVDRAGYGYTF	TGTGCCAGCAGCGTTGACAGAGCCGGCTATGGCTACACCTTC
TRBJ2-7	TRBV12-3/TRBV12-4	.	.	CASSFSDSRNEQYF	TGTGCCAGCAGTTTTAGCGACAGCCGGAACGAGCAGTACTTC
TRBJ1-2	TRBV3-1	TRBD1	.	CASSPDRGGGYTF	TGTGCCAGCAGCCCGGACAGGGGGGGGGGCTACACCTTC
TRBJ1-1	TRBV18	TRBD1	.	CAGSPPDRDEGEAFF	TGTGCCGGCTCACCCCCCGACAGGGATGAGGGTGAAGCTTTCTTT
TRBJ1-2	TRBV9	TRBD1	few	CASSDDRGGYTF	TGTGCCAGCAGTGACGACAGGGGAGGCTACACCTTC
TRBJ2-7	TRBV6-2/TRBV6-3	TRBD1	.	CDSSYSRDRGYSYEQYF	TGTGACAGCAGTTACTCCCGCGACAGGGGATACTCCTACGAGCAGTACTTC
TRBJ2-1	TRBV20-1	TRBD2	.	CSARTSGTSYNEQFF	TGCAGTGCTAGGACTAGCGGGACTTCCTACAATGAGCAGTTCTTC
TRBJ1-4	TRBV29-1	TRBD1	few	CSGTGTGDEKLFF	TGCAGCGGTACCGGGACAGGGGATGAAAAACTGTTTTTT
TRBJ2-1	TRBV20-1	TRBD2	.	CSATSGRGAYNEQFF	TGCAGTGCAACTAGCGGGAGAGGCGCCTACAATGAGCAGTTCTTC
TRBJ2-5	TRBV15	TRBD1	.	CATKGTGPRETQYF	TGTGCCACCAAGGGGACAGGACCCAGGGAGACCCAGTACTTC
TRBJ2-5	TRBV20-1	.	few	CSARDRVPTATQYF	TGCAGTGCTAGAGATCGGGTCCCTACGGCGACCCAGTACTTC
TRBJ1-2	TRBV7-2	TRBD1	.	CASSLRTGGFYGYTF	TGTGCCAGCAGCTTAAGGACAGGGGGCTTCTATGGCTACACCTTC
TRBJ2-1	TRBV29-1	TRBD2	.	CSVEGLAGAHEQFF	TGCAGCGTTGAGGGACTAGCGGGAGCCCATGAGCAGTTCTTC
TRBJ2-7	TRBV20-1	TRBD1	few	CSAREDRGLYEQYF	TGCAGTGCTAGAGAAGACAGGGGTCTCTACGAGCAGTACTTC
TRBJ2-2	TRBV5-1	.	.	CASTPRGRDTGELFF	TGCGCCAGCACACCAAGGGGCCGTGACACCGGGGAGCTGTTTTTT
TRBJ2-3	TRBV6-6	TRBD2	.	CASSYTSGRDTQYF	TGTGCCAGCAGTTATACTAGCGGAAGAGATACGCAGTATTTT
TRBJ1-2	TRBV20-1	.	.	CSVKRDTGYTF	TGCAGTGTTAAACGGGATACTGGCTACACCTTC
TRBJ2-1	TRBV21-1	.	.	CASSKDTLSYNEQFF	TGTGCCAGCAGCAAGGACACTTTGAGCTACAATGAGCAGTTCTTC
TRBJ1-2	TRBV6-1	.	.	CASRNEVGERSYGYTF	TGTGCCAGCAGAAATGAGGTTGGGGAAAGGAGTTATGGCTACACCTTC
TRBJ2-3	TRBV28	TRBD2	few	CASSPSHLAASTDTQYF	TGTGCCAGCAGTCCGTCCCACCTAGCGGCCAGCACAGATACGCAGTATTTT
TRBJ2-3	TRBV12-3/TRBV12-4	.	.	CASSDRDNSTDTQYF	TGTGCCAGCAGTGACCGGGACAATAGCACAGATACGCAGTATTTT
TRBJ2-3	TRBV11-2	.	.	CASSAPDTQYF	TGTGCCAGCAGCGCCCCAGATACGCAGTATTTT
TRBJ2-5	TRBV5-1	.	few	CASSLAGSPQETQYF	TGCGCCAGCAGCTTGGCGGGGTCCCCCCAAGAGACCCAGTACTTC
TRBJ2-5	TRBV4-1	TRBD2	few	CASSQDNLVWEGETQYF	TGCGCCAGCAGCCAAGATAATTTGGTGTGGGAGGGAGAGACCCAGTACTTC
TRBJ2-7	TRBV4-3	.	few	CASSQVRASEQYF	TGCGCCAGCAGCCAAGTCAGGGCGTCCGAGCAGTACTTC
TRBJ2-7	TRBV20-1	.	.	CSASRLAFSYEQYF	TGCAGTGCTAGCCGATTAGCGTTTTCCTACGAGCAGTACTTC
TRBJ2-3	TRBV5-1	.	few	CASSLVGSTDAQYF	TGCGCCAGCAGCTTGGTGGGGAGCACAGATGCGCAGTATTTT
TRBJ2-7	TRBV4-1	.	.	CASSQSGLHHEQYF	TGCGCCAGCAGCCAAAGTGGACTTCACCATGAGCAGTACTTC
TRBJ1-4	TRBV19	TRBD1	.	CASSRDSQTNEKLFF	TGTGCCAGTAGTAGGGACAGTCAGACTAATGAAAAACTGTTTTTT
TRBJ2-1	TRBV28	.	.	CASSLSGGGYNEQFF	TGTGCCAGCAGTTTATCGGGGGGCGGCTACAATGAGCAGTTCTTC
TRBJ2-5	TRBV29-1	.	once	CSVDRAGQETQYF	TGCAGCGTTGATAGGGCAGGACAAGAGACCCAGTACTTC
TRBJ2-1	TRBV20-1	TRBD1	.	CSASRTGVEQFF	TGCAGTGCTAGTAGGACAGGGGTTGAGCAGTTCTTC
TRBJ1-2	TRBV5-1	.	.	CASSLDSSGEGYTF	TGCGCCAGCAGCTTGGACAGCTCAGGGGAAGGCTACACCTTC